This passage covers 7 T cell receptor beta chains from one sample sequenced in a study of cytomegalovirus exposure and HLA in healthy donors. The primer mix had 60 Vbeta and 13 Jbeta primers. The protocol was immunoSEQ multiplex PCR, while the TCRdb copy is restricted to in-frame clones and leaves out a portion. The table records approximately 220,000 clones, nearly 80% of them present only once. Source material: PBMCs. The receptors come from a man younger than 35 in good health and CMV-seronegative.

CDR3 sequence: CASSQVVRTSGTGANVLTF. CDR3 DNA sequence: TGCGCCAGCAGCCAAGTGGTGAGGACTAGCGGGACTGGGGCCAACGTCCTGACTTTC. The rearrangement joins TRBV4-3 to TRBJ2-6, with 12 bases aligning to TRBD2. V lost 1 base, J lost 2 bases, and 6 bases stayed unmatched. This CDR3 is 19 amino acids long. Germline lookup yields CDR1 LGHNA and CDR2 YSLEER.

The chain has TRBV5-8 and TRBJ2-7; TRBD1 matches 7 bases. The trim removed 5 bases at V and 0 bases at J, leaving 5 bases unmatched. This CDR3 comprises 14 residues. The germline V gene encodes CDR1 SGHTS and CDR2 YDEGEE. Here the CDR3 reads CASRRGTASYEQYF. DNA of the CDR3: TGTGCCAGCAGGCGTGGGACAGCCTCCTACGAGCAGTACTTC.

This clone was counted a few times. J is TRBJ2-1 and V is TRBV27; D is ambiguous. The CDR3 is 15 residues long. Germline CDR1 and CDR2: MNHEY and SMNVEV (reference sequence). V dropped 0 bases and J dropped 6 bases, with 12 bases sitting between them. The CDR3: CASSLSWSSVNEQFF. DNA of the CDR3: TGTGCCAGCAGTTTATCATGGAGTTCCGTCAATGAGCAGTTCTTC.

This clone occurred a few times. The V and J genes are TRBV28 and TRBJ1-5; D is ambiguous. Trimming cost V 8 bases and J 0 bases, with 11 bases left between them. Germline V gene lookup returns CDR1 MDHEN and CDR2 SYDVKM. The CDR3 consists of 14 residues. CDR3 region: CASHYSRSNQPQHF. The CDR3 coding sequence is TGTGCCAGCCACTACTCGCGTAGCAATCAGCCCCAGCATTTT.

V is TRBV5-1 and J is TRBJ2-2; 9 nucleotides line up with TRBD1. The trim removed 2 bases at V and 4 bases at J, leaving 18 bases unmatched. Germline values: CDR1 SGHRS, CDR2 YFSETQ. The CDR3 spans 20 residues. The CDR3, as DNA: TGCGCCAGCAGCTTCCCGGGACAGGGTTTTATGAATGCGATCACCGGGGAGCTGTTTTTT. Encoded protein: CASSFPGQGFMNAITGELFF.

Concerning this clone: Sequence at one end of the junction differs from germline and may be a read error. This chain links TRBV18 with TRBJ2-2; the match to TRBD1 covers 7 bases. The germline V gene encodes CDR1 KGHSH and CDR2 LQKENI. The CDR3 runs 13 residues. CDR3 residues: CVSCTGVHGELFF. The DNA for the CDR3 is TGTGTCAGCTGCACAGGGGTTCACGGGGAGCTGTTTTTT.

A single count supports this clone. This sequence joins TRBV7-2 and TRBJ1-2, with a possible D match to TRBD1 (5 bases). The CDR3 runs to 12 residues. The germline gives CDR1 SGHTA, CDR2 FQGNSA. V gave up 1 base and J gave up 8 bases, with 8 bases separating them. CDR3 region: CASSLEGAGYTF. The CDR3 nucleotides read TGTGCCAGCAGCTTAGAAGGGGCAGGCTACACCTTC.